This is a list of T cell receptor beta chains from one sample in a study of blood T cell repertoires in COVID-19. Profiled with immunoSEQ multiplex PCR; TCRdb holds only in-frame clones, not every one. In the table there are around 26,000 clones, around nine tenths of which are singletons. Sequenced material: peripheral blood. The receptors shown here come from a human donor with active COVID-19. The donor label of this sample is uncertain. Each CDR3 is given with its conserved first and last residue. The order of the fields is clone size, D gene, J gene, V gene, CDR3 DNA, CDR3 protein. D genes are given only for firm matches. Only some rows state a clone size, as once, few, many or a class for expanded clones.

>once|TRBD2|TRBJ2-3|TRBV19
TGTGCCAGTAGTATTCGCGGGAGGGACACAGATACGCAGTATTTT
CASSIRGRDTDTQYF
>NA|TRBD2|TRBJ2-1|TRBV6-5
TGTGCCAGTACTAGCGGGAGGTCGAATGAGCAGTTCTTC
CASTSGRSNEQFF
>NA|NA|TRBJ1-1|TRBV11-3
TGTGCCAGCAGCCTAGGCGCTGAAGCTTTCTTT
CASSLGAEAFF
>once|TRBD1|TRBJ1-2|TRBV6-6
TGTGCCAGCAGTTACTTTAACAGGGGGCACGACTATGGCTACACCTTC
CASSYFNRGHDYGYTF
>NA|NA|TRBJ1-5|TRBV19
TGTGCCAGTAGTATCAGGGGTTTCAATCAGCCCCAGCATTTT
CASSIRGFNQPQHF
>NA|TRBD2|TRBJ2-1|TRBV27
TGTGCCAGCAGCCCTTATGGACTAGCGGGAGATATGAGGCAGTTCTTC
CASSPYGLAGDMRQFF
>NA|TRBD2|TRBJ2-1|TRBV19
TGTGCCAGTAGTTCCCGACTAGCGGGAGGGAGCTCCTACAATGAGCAGTTCTTC
CASSSRLAGGSSYNEQFF
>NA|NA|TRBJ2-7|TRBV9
TGTGCCAGCAGCGTAGGCCCAGATCTCCTCTACGAGCAGTACTTC
CASSVGPDLLYEQYF
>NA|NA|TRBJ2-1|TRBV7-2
TGTGCCAGCAGCTTAGCGTTTGGGAGCACCTACAATGAGCAGTTCTTC
CASSLAFGSTYNEQFF
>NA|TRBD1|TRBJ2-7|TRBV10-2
TGCGCCAGCAGTGCCCGGGACAGGGCCTCCTACGAGCAGTACTTC
CASSARDRASYEQYF
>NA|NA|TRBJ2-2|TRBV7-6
TGTGCCAGCAGCTCTTACAGAGTGAACACCGGGGAGCTGTTTTTT
CASSSYRVNTGELFF
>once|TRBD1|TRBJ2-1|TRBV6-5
TGTGCCAGCAGGACAGGGCGGTCCTACAATGAGCAGTTCTTC
CASRTGRSYNEQFF
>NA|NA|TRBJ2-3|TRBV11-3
TGTGCCAGCAGCTTACGACTGACCACAGATACGCAGTATTTT
CASSLRLTTDTQYF
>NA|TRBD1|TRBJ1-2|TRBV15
TGTGCCACCAGCAGAGATCGCCTGCAGGGGGGAAGTGGCTACACCTTC
CATSRDRLQGGSGYTF
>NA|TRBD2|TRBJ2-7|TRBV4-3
TGCGCCAGCAGCCAAGGACTAGCGGGCCTCTACGAGCAGTACTTC
CASSQGLAGLYEQYF
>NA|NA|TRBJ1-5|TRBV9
TGTGCCAGCAGCCACGGGGACAATCAGCCCCAGCATTTT
CASSHGDNQPQHF
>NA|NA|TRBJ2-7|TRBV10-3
TGTGCCACCCTTGTTGGGGGGAGAGAGCAGTACTTC
CATLVGGREQYF
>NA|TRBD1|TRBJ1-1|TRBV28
TGTGCCAGTATGAACAGGGGAATGAACACTGAAGCTTTCTTT
CASMNRGMNTEAFF
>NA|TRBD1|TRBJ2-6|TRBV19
TGTGCCAGTAGGTCCGGGACAGGGGGCTCTGGGGCCAACGTCCTGACTTTC
CASRSGTGGSGANVLTF
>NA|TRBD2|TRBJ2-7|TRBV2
TGTGCCAGCAGAGGGGTAGCGGGAGTATTATACGAGCAGTACTTC
CASRGVAGVLYEQYF
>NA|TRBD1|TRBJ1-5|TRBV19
TGTGCCAGGGATGGACAGGGCGGCCAGCCCCAGCATTTT
CARDGQGGQPQHF
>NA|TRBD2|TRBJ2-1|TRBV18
TGTGCCAGCTCACCTCCTAGCGGAAATGAGCAGTTCTTC
CASSPPSGNEQFF
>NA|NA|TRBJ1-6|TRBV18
TGTGCCAGCTCACCAGGGGGCGGTTCACCCCTCCACTTT
CASSPGGGSPLHF
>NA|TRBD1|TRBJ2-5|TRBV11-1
TGTGCCAGCAGCCGGGACAGGGAAGAGACCCAGTACTTC
CASSRDREETQYF
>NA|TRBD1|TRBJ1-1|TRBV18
TGTGCCAGCTCATCAAGACAGGGAAACACTGAAGCTTTCTTT
CASSSRQGNTEAFF
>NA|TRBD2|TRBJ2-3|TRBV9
TGTGCCAGCAGCGTAGTACTAGCGGGTAGCACAGATACGCAGTATTTT
CASSVVLAGSTDTQYF
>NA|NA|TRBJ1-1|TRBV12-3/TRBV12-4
TGTGCCAGCAGTTTTTCAGGGCTACCTGAAGCTTTCTTT
CASSFSGLPEAFF
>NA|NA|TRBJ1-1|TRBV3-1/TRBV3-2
TGTGCCAGCAGCCACCGACAGACCCTAAGTGCTGAAGCTTTCTTT
CASSHRQTLSAEAFF
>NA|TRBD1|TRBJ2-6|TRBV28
TGTGCCAGCAGTTTAGGTCCCGGGACAGGGGGCACTGGGGCCAACGTCCTGACTTTC
CASSLGPGTGGTGANVLTF
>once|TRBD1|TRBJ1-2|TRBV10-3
TGTGCCATCGGCGGCGACAGGGCCTATGGCTACACCTTC
CAIGGDRAYGYTF
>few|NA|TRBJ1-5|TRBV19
TGTGCCAGTAGTATCGGGAGGAGAGGCAATCAGCCCCAGCATTTT
CASSIGRRGNQPQHF
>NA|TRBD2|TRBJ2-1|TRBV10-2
TGCGCCAGCAGGCCGGGGGGAGCGGGAGTTTTGAATGAGCAGTTCTTC
CASRPGGAGVLNEQFF
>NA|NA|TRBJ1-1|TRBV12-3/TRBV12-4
TGTGCCAGCAGACTCCCCCCCGACACTGAAGCTTTCTTT
CASRLPPDTEAFF
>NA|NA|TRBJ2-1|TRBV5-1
TGCGCCAGCAGCTCTTACAATGAGCAGTTCTTC
CASSSYNEQFF
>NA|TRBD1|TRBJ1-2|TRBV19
TGTGCCAGTAGTTCAGGGACAGCACGACCTACTATCGGCTACACCTTC
CASSSGTARPTIGYTF
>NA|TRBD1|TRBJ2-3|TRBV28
TGTGCCAGCAGTTCTCCCGGGACAGGGGGCACAGATACGCAGTATTTT
CASSSPGTGGTDTQYF
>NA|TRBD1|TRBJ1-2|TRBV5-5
TGTGCCAGCAGCTTGGATTTTGTGACAGGGACTGATGGCTACACCTTC
CASSLDFVTGTDGYTF
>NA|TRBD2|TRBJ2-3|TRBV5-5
TGTGCCAGCAGCCCTTTGGGGCTAGCGGACACAGATACGCAGTATTTT
CASSPLGLADTDTQYF
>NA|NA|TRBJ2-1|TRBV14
TGTGCCAGCAGCCAACGCGGGAACCCCTACAATGAGCAGTTCTTC
CASSQRGNPYNEQFF
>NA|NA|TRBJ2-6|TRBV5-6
TGTGCCAGCAGCGTGGGACTTAGGAGCTCTGGGGCCAACGTCCTGACTTTC
CASSVGLRSSGANVLTF
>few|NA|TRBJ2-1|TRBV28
TGTGCCAGCAGTTTTTGGGCGGGTGGCACCTACAATGAGCAGTTCTTC
CASSFWAGGTYNEQFF
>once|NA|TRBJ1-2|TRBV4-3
TGCGCCAGCAGCCAAGTTAACAGCGGCGGCGGCTACACCTTC
CASSQVNSGGGYTF
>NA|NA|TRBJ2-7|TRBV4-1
TGCGCCAGCAGCCAATTGACAGGTATCCACGAGCAGTACTTC
CASSQLTGIHEQYF
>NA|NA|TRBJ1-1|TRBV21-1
TGTGCCAGCAGCAAAGAAGGCCTACGCGGAACGGGCACTGAAGCTTTCTTT
CASSKEGLRGTGTEAFF
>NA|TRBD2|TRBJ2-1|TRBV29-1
TGCAGCGTTGAAAGCGGGGTTCTTAACAATGAGCAGTTCTTC
CSVESGVLNNEQFF
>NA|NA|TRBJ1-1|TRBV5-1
TGCGCCAGCAGCTCAGGACTAGGGACTGAAGCTTTCTTT
CASSSGLGTEAFF
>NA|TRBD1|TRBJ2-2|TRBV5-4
TGTGCCAGCAGCACCGGACAGGCGCGAGACACCGGGGAGCTGTTTTTT
CASSTGQARDTGELFF
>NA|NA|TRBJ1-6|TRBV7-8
TGTGCCAGCACCACCGGTAGCGGTTCACCCCTCCACTTT
CASTTGSGSPLHF
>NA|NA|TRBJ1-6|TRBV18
TGTGCCAGCTCCAAGGGGGAATCACCCCTCCACTTT
CASSKGESPLHF